This T cell receptor (beta chain) is from a study of CD8+ T cells in alopecia areata. In the study overall: Those patients who were treated received oral tofacitinib, which was given at 5 to 10 mg twice daily for moderate-to-severe alopecia areata. Disease severity was quantified as SALT score of affected scalp area. Study conclusions and caveats: Persistence during tofacitinib was seen for many expanded lesional clones in scalp and blood.

Treatment here: oral pan-JAK inhibitor, 5-10 mg twice daily. On this clone: Its antigen is not identified.

Following extraction, RNA underwent reverse transcription to cDNA, which served as the sequencing template. The assay was immunoSEQ multiplex PCR, and TCRdb's table has in-frame clones only and misses some. There are some 150,000 clones in the sample; nearly 55% occur only once, and roughly 15% lies in the top ten. This sequence was found in a human donor with alopecia areata. Source: CD8+ T cells sorted from blood, taken at week 4, from a patient treated with tofacitinib.

The CDR3, as DNA: TGTGCCAGCAGTATCACCGGGGAGCTGTTTTTT. Protein product: CASSITGELFF. J is TRBJ2-2 and V is TRBV27; D is unclear. The CDR3 contains 11 residues. The germline V gene encodes CDR1 MNHEY and CDR2 SMNVEV (reference sequence). V lost 5 bases and J lost 4, with 2 bases in between.